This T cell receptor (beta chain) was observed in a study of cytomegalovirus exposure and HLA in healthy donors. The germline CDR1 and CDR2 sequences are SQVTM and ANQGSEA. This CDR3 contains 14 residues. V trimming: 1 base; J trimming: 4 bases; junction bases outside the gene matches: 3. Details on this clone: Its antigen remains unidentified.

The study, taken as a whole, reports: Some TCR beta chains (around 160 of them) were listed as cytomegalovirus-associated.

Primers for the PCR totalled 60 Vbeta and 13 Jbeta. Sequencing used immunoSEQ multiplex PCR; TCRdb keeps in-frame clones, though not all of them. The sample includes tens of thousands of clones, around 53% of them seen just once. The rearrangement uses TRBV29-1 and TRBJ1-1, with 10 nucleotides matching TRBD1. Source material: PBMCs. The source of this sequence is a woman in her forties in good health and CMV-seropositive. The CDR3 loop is CSVEGGQGVTEAFF. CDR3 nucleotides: TGCAGCGTTGAAGGAGGACAGGGGGTCACTGAAGCTTTCTTT.